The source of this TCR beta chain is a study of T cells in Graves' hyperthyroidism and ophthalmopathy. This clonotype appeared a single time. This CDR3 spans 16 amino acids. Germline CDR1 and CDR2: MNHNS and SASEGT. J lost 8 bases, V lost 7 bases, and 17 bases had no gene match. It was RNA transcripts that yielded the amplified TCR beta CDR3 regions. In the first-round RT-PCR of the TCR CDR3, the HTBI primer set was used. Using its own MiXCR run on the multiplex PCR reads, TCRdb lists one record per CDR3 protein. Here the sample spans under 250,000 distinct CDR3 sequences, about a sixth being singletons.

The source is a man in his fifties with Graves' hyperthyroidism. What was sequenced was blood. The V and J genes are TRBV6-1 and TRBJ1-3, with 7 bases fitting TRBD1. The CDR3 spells CASTEEVGGRRYTIYF. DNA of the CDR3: TGTGCCAGCACCGAAGAGGTAGGGGGCCGACGGTACACCATATATTTT.